These 15 T cell receptor beta chains were all obtained from the same sample, sequenced in a study of cytomegalovirus exposure and HLA in healthy donors. PCR amplification relied on 60 Vbeta primers (plus 13 Jbeta primers). Only in-frame clones appear in the TCRdb table, and some are missing; sequencing was by immunoSEQ multiplex PCR. The sample features approximately 46,000 clones, with approximately 8.8% in its top ten. The sample was PBMCs. These receptors all come from a male donor in good health and CMV-seronegative.

This sequence joins TRBV6-5 and TRBJ2-1; D is possibly TRBD2 (6 bases). In germline, CDR1 is MNHEY, CDR2 SVGAGI. V shed 2 bases and J shed 3 bases, with 11 bases lying between them. The CDR3 runs to 15 residues. This CDR3 reads CASSYRDLLYNEQFF. Written as DNA, the CDR3 is TGTGCCAGCAGTTACAGGGACTTGCTCTACAATGAGCAGTTCTTC.

This chain links TRBV7-9 with TRBJ2-7, with D possibly TRBD1 on 5 matching bases. V was pared by 4 bases and J by 3 bases, with 10 bases between. Per germline, CDR1 SEHNR and CDR2 FQNEAQ (reference sequence). This CDR3 is 13 amino acids long. The CDR3 loop is CASSSLDNYEQYF. The CDR3 DNA reads TGTGCCAGCAGCTCGCTGGACAACTACGAGCAGTACTTC. Supplemented by reference TRBV7-9 and TRBJ2-7, the full variable domain reads DTGVSQNPRHKITKRGQNVTFRCDPISEHNRLYWYRQTLGQGPEFLTYFQNEAQLEKSRLLSDRFSAERPKGSFSTLEIQRTEQGDSAMYLCASSSLDNYEQYFGPGTRLTVT.

V is TRBV7-8 and J is TRBJ1-1; D remains unclear. Germline V gives CDR1 SGHVS, CDR2 FQNEAQ. CDR3 length: 14 residues. V lost 5 bases and J 1 base, leaving 11 bases between the germline ends. The CDR3 DNA is TGTGCCAGCAGCGTACAAACAGCGAACACTGAAGCTTTCTTT. It yields the protein CASSVQTANTEAFF.

CDR3 coding DNA: TGTGCCAGCAGCAAAGTGAGGGTAGCGGGAGTGGGACAAGAGACCCAGTACTTC. Residues: CASSKVRVAGVGQETQYF. V and J are TRBV21-1 and TRBJ2-5; the listed D gene, TRBD2, was not tested against the DNA. TRBV21-1 is a documented pseudogene. The CDR3 consists of 18 residues.

The gene calls are TRBV6-6 and TRBJ2-7; no definite D call. Trimming took off 0 bases at V and 3 bases at J, with 3 bases between the two ends. Germline loops: CDR1 MNHNY, CDR2 SVGAGI (reference sequence). There are 12 residues in the CDR3. CDR3 sequence reads: CASSYSFYEQYF. The CDR3 coding sequence is TGTGCCAGCAGTTACTCCTTCTACGAGCAGTACTTC.

The rearrangement uses TRBV4-2 and TRBJ1-6, with 12 bases lining up with TRBD1. The V and J ends lost 4 bases and 7 bases, in that order; junction bases with no gene match: 8. The CDR3 loop spans 17 amino acids. From germline, CDR1 is LGHNA and CDR2 YNFKEQ. CDR3 in amino acids: CASSPAGQGAVNSPLHF. The CDR3 DNA is TGTGCCAGCAGCCCGGCGGGACAGGGGGCAGTGAATTCACCCCTCCACTTT.

The chain is built from TRBV30 and TRBJ1-2; 8 nucleotides align to TRBD1. Unmatched junction bases numbered 10, after V lost 3 bases and J lost 1 base. This CDR3 is built from 16 residues. Per germline, CDR1 GTSNPN and CDR2 SVGIG (reference sequence). The CDR3 protein is CAWSSDRADFNYGYTF. The CDR3, as DNA: TGTGCCTGGAGCTCGGACAGGGCGGACTTTAACTATGGCTACACCTTC.

The chain has TRBV5-1 and TRBJ2-5, with 8 nucleotides matching TRBD1. The J segment lost 5 bases and the V segment lost 4 bases, leaving 7 bases of the junction unmatched. The CDR3 runs 14 residues. Germline loops: CDR1 SGHRS, CDR2 YFSETQ. CDR3 region: CASSPGTGGETQYF. The CDR3 DNA is TGCGCCAGCAGCCCCGGGACAGGCGGGGAGACCCAGTACTTC.

This chain connects TRBV6-6 to TRBJ1-2, with 8 nucleotides matching TRBD1. The CDR3 covers 15 residues. The V segment lost 6 bases and the J segment 4 bases; nucleotides outside the gene matches: 10. CDR1 MNHNY and CDR2 SVGAGI come from the germline V gene (reference sequence). The CDR3 coding sequence is TGTGCCAGCAGAAGGGACAGGTCACTGATCTATGGCTACACCTTC. Translation gives CASRRDRSLIYGYTF.

The chain carries TRBV28 and TRBJ2-1; possibly TRBD2 for D (6 bases). Germline V gene sequence: CDR1 MDHEN, CDR2 SYDVKM. Between the trimmed V and J ends, which lost 5 bases and 3 bases, there was a span of 17 bases. This CDR3 has 16 residues. CDR3 sequence: CASSPRGTDVYNEQFF. The CDR3 bases are TGTGCCAGCAGTCCTCGGGGGACGGATGTCTACAATGAGCAGTTCTTC.

V and J are TRBV29-1 and TRBJ2-1, with 13 bases matching TRBD2. The V gene end was trimmed by 5 bases and the J gene end by 3 bases; junction bases not matched to a gene: 19. The CDR3 is 20 residues long. Germline loops: CDR1 SQVTM, CDR2 ANQGSEA. Here the CDR3 DNA reads TGCAGCGTTTCCCCTCAACTAGCGGGAGGGGGGACGCCTCGCTACAATGAGCAGTTCTTC. Translation gives CSVSPQLAGGGTPRYNEQFF.

This sequence joins TRBV4-1 and TRBJ1-1; D gene uncertain. Germline lookup yields CDR1 MGHRA and CDR2 YSYEKL. The CDR3 is 18 residues long. Trimming removed 0 bases at V and 0 bases at J, with 17 bases between. CDR3 bases: TGCGCCAGCAGCCAAGATCCCGTGGCAGGTTGGGTGAACACTGAAGCTTTCTTT. Residues: CASSQDPVAGWVNTEAFF.

This chain joins TRBV27 and TRBJ2-7; D unresolved. The CDR3 has 12 amino acids. Trimming took 4 bases from V and 2 from J, leaving 6 bases between them. CDR1 and CDR2 (germline): MNHEY, SMNVEV (reference sequence). The CDR3 spells CASSSTAYEQYF. In nucleotides, the CDR3 is TGTGCCAGCAGTTCGACTGCCTACGAGCAGTACTTC.

This chain joins TRBV7-3 and TRBJ2-7; D unresolved. The CDR3 totals 13 residues. V dropped 5 bases and J dropped 6 bases, with 14 bases sitting between them. The germline V gene encodes CDR1 SGHTA and CDR2 FQGTGA. This CDR3 reads CASSAGSGGEQYF. The CDR3 region has the DNA TGTGCCAGCAGCGCCGGTTCTGGCGGCGAGCAGTACTTC.

This chain connects TRBV5-1 to TRBJ2-5; 10 nucleotides align to TRBD2. CDR1 is SGHRS, CDR2 YFSETQ, per germline. V was clipped by 4 bases and J by 3 bases; unmatched bases: 9. This CDR3 comprises 16 residues. CDR3 nucleotide sequence: TGCGCCAGCAGCCCAGCGGGAGGGCCTCCGGAAGAGACCCAGTACTTC. This codes for CASSPAGGPPEETQYF.